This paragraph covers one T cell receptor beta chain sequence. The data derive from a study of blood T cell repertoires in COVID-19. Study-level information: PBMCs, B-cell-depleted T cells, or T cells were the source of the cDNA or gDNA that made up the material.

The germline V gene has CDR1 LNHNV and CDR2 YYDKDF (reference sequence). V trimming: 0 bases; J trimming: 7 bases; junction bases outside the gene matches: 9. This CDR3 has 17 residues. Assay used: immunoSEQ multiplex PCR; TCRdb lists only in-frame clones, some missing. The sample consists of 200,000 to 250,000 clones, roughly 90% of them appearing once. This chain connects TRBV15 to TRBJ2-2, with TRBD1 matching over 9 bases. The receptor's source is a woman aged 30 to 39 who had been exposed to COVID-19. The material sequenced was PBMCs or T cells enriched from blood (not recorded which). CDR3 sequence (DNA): TGTGCCACCAGCAGAGAGGGGGACAGGGCCCTAGGCGGGGAGCTGTTTTTT. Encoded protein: CATSREGDRALGGELFF.